The 10 T cell receptor beta chains below were found in one sample sequenced in a study of T cells in Graves' hyperthyroidism and ophthalmopathy. Researchers took RNA transcripts and amplified the TCR beta CDR3 regions from them. First-round RT-PCR with HTBI primers amplified the TCR CDR3 region. TCRdb re-derived calls from the multiplex PCR reads in MiXCR, one entry per CDR3 protein. Among around 350,000 distinct CDR3 sequences listed, about a sixth were seen once. The sequencing sample was made of blood. These receptors came from a woman aged 25-40 years with Graves' hyperthyroidism that later progressed to Graves' ophthalmopathy.

This clonotype was seen many times. The J gene is TRBJ1-2, the V gene TRBV14; TRBD1 aligns across 9 bases. V gave up 3 bases and J gave up 8 bases; unmatched junction bases: 10. The germline V gene encodes CDR1 SGHDN and CDR2 FVKESK. The CDR3 spans 15 residues. DNA for the CDR3: TGTGCCAGCAGCCACGGGGACAGGGTGCGAAGAGGCTACACCTTC. Residues: CASSHGDRVRRGYTF. Using reference TRBV14 and TRBJ1-2 for the parts outside the CDR3, the full variable domain is EAGVTQFPSHSVIEKGQTVTLRCDPISGHDNLYWYRRVMGKEIKFLLHFVKESKQDESGMPNNRFLAERTGGTYSTLKVQPAELEDSGVYFCASSHGDRVRRGYTFGSGTRLTVV.

This clonotype was observed a few times. The rearrangement links TRBV5-1 to TRBJ2-7, with a weak D call TRBD2 (6 bases). Between the trimmed V and J ends, which lost 0 bases and 6 bases, there was a span of 10 bases. The CDR3 has 13 amino acids. Germline V gene data show CDR1 as SGHRS and CDR2 as YFSETQ. CDR3 amino acids: CASSLVRGGEQYF. In DNA form, the CDR3 reads TGCGCCAGCAGCTTGGTTAGGGGAGGCGAGCAGTACTTC.

This clonotype was seen a handful of times. This sequence joins TRBV7-9 and TRBJ2-3; maybe TRBD2 (5 bases). The germline V gene encodes CDR1 SEHNR and CDR2 FQNEAQ (reference sequence). V lost 5 bases and J lost 2, with 20 bases in between. The CDR3 loop spans 17 amino acids. CDR3 coding DNA: TGTGCCAGCAGCCTTAATCTACTAGTCTCGCCCACAGATACGCAGTATTTT. It is translated as CASSLNLLVSPTDTQYF.

This clonotype was counted between two and nine times. A much larger clonotype is one base distant, so this may be a read error. The V call is TRBV28, the J call TRBJ1-6; the D is unclear. Trimming shortened V by 5 bases and J by 7 bases, and 9 bases separated the two germline ends. CDR1 MDHEN and CDR2 SYDVKM come from the germline V gene. The CDR3 extends over 13 amino acids. The CDR3 is CASSLFRNSPLHF. CDR3 DNA sequence: TGTGCCAGCAGTCTCTTCCGCAATTCACCCCTCCACTTT.

The chain couples TRBV6-2 or TRBV6-3 to TRBJ2-3; D unclear. The CDR3 sequence is 14 residues long. The V and J ends lost 8 bases and 6 bases respectively, with 18 bases between them. In germline, CDR1 is MNHEY, CDR2 SVGEGT. The CDR3 sequence: CASAISFPRDTQYF. The CDR3 DNA reads as TGTGCCAGCGCCATCAGTTTCCCGCGGGATACGCAGTATTTT.

This clonotype was counted only a few times. This sequence joins TRBV28 and TRBJ2-1; 7 bases line up with TRBD1. From germline, CDR1 is MDHEN and CDR2 SYDVKM. This CDR3 region has 14 residues. Unmatched junction bases numbered 6, after V lost 2 bases and J lost 8 bases. Written as DNA, the CDR3 is TGTGCCAGCAGTTTACCGGCAGGGGGAGATGAGCAGTTCTTC. It yields the protein CASSLPAGGDEQFF. Full variable domain (rest looked up from reference TRBV28 and TRBJ2-1): DVKVTQSSRYLVKRTGEKVFLECVQDMDHENMFWYRQDPGLGLRLIYFSYDVKMKEKGDIPEGYSVSREKKERFSLILESASTNQTSMYLCASSLPAGGDEQFFGPGTRLTVL.

V and J are TRBV6-1 and TRBJ1-2, with D possibly matching TRBD1 (6 bases). Between the trimmed V and J ends, which lost 6 bases and 4 bases, there was a span of 12 bases. The CDR3 spans 13 residues. Germline CDR1 reads MNHNS; CDR2 reads SASEGT. The CDR3 DNA sequence: TGTGCCAGCAGGCCTACAGGGACCTATGGCTACACCTTC. Its translation is CASRPTGTYGYTF.

This clonotype was seen ten or more times. The chain carries TRBV7-2 and TRBJ2-5; no clear D gene. Trimming cost V 5 bases and J 5 bases, with 9 bases left between them. Germline CDR1 reads SGHTA; CDR2 reads FQGNSA. The CDR3 has 12 amino acids. Written as DNA, the CDR3 is TGTGCCAGCAGCACGCCGTGGGAGACCCAGTACTTC. It yields the protein CASSTPWETQYF.

This clonotype was picked up many times. V gene TRBV5-1 combines with J gene TRBJ2-1, with D possibly being TRBD1 (6 bases). Trimming shortened V by 0 bases and J by 3 bases, and 10 bases separated the two germline ends. Germline V gene data show CDR1 as SGHRS and CDR2 as YFSETQ. There are 15 residues in the CDR3. The CDR3 reads CASSLAQGLYNEQFF. The CDR3 region has the DNA TGCGCCAGCAGCTTGGCACAGGGCCTCTACAATGAGCAGTTCTTC.

The sample holds a few counts of this clonotype. V usage is TRBV9 and J usage is TRBJ2-7; 12 bases align to TRBD2. Germline trimming cut 0 bases from V and 6 bases from J; bases unmatched to any gene: 4. The CDR3 sequence is 15 residues long. CDR1 SGDLS and CDR2 YYNGEE come from the germline V gene. CDR3: CASSVEGLAGSEQYF. In DNA form, the CDR3 reads TGTGCCAGCAGCGTAGAGGGACTAGCGGGCAGCGAGCAGTACTTC.